This entry lists 26 T cell receptor beta chains sequenced from one sample in a study of blood T cell repertoires in COVID-19. Repertoires were generated with immunoSEQ multiplex PCR, while TCRdb's copy carries only in-frame clones and drops some. The sample has 150,000 or so clones; about 75% are singletons. Sequencing was done on a sample of PBMCs or T cells enriched from blood (not recorded which). Source of these receptors: a woman aged 45-59 years who had recovered from COVID-19.

CDR3 protein: CASSVVSTVEAFF. For the CDR3, the DNA is TGTGCCAGCAGCGTAGTCTCGACAGTTGAAGCTTTCTTT. The V call is TRBV9, the J call TRBJ1-1, with D perhaps matching TRBD1 (5 bases). V was trimmed by 0 bases and J by 7 bases, leaving 10 bases between them. The CDR3 loop spans 13 amino acids. Germline V gene data show CDR1 as SGDLS and CDR2 as YYNGEE.

The chain links TRBV11-3 to TRBJ2-7, with a weak D call TRBD2 (5 bases). Between the trimmed V and J ends, which lost 5 bases and 6 bases, there was a span of 11 bases. Looked up from germline, CDR1 is SGHNT and CDR2 is YENEEA. The CDR3 consists of 12 residues. The CDR3 sequence is CASSREGGEQYF. The CDR3 DNA is TGTGCCAGCAGCCGAGAAGGAGGCGAGCAGTACTTC.

The chain couples TRBV7-9 to TRBJ2-1; perhaps TRBD2 as D (6 bases). The CDR3 sequence is 16 residues long. Trimming stripped 6 bases from V and 2 bases from J, with 17 bases between. Germline V gene sequence: CDR1 SEHNR, CDR2 FQNEAQ (reference sequence). The CDR3 nucleotides read TGTGCCAGCAGGCCTCAGGCCGCGGGGCCCTACAATGAGCAGTTCTTC. Translated: CASRPQAAGPYNEQFF.

This chain links TRBV3-1 (or the pseudogene TRBV3-2) with TRBJ1-6; no clear D. This CDR3 comprises 14 residues. V shed 3 bases and J shed 7 bases, with 10 bases lying between them. The germline V gene encodes CDR1 LGHDT and CDR2 YNNKEL (reference sequence). CDR3 bases: TGTGCCAGCAGCCAGGCCTCAAGAAATTCACCCCTCCACTTT. It yields the protein CASSQASRNSPLHF.

This clone has just a few counts. The chain carries TRBV5-1 and TRBJ2-5, with 7 positions matching TRBD2. Germline V gene sequence: CDR1 SGHRS, CDR2 YFSETQ. CDR3 length: 18 residues. After removal of 1 base from V and 2 bases from J, the junction contained 14 bases not matched to a gene. The CDR3 sequence is CASSLPRGSPASQETQYF. CDR3 DNA: TGCGCCAGCAGCTTGCCGCGGGGGTCGCCGGCTTCTCAAGAGACCCAGTACTTC.

The chain is built from TRBV27 and TRBJ2-7; 9 bases line up with TRBD1. With V trimmed by 10 bases and J by 0 bases, 22 bases remained unmatched. The CDR3 has 19 amino acids. CDR1 is MNHEY, CDR2 SMNVEV, per germline (reference sequence). The CDR3 loop is CATKLSGQGSLRSSYEQYF. The CDR3 nucleotides read TGTGCCACCAAACTCTCCGGACAGGGGTCATTAAGGAGCTCCTACGAGCAGTACTTC.

The chain recombines TRBV18 with TRBJ2-7; TRBD1 agrees at 8 bases. CDR1 is KGHSH, CDR2 LQKENI, per germline. This CDR3 comprises 13 residues. The junction had 7 bases not matched to a gene; V was cut back by 5 bases and J by 7 bases. Here the CDR3 DNA reads TGTGCCAGCTCAACTCAGGGGGCATGGGAGCAGTACTTC. Its translation is CASSTQGAWEQYF.

The rearrangement joins TRBV7-2 to TRBJ1-5; D is possibly TRBD1 (6 bases). Germline loops: CDR1 SGHTA, CDR2 FQGNSA. Between the trimmed V and J ends, which lost 1 base and 4 bases, there was a span of 17 bases. The CDR3 length is 17 residues. CDR3 loop: CASSLDRGGLSNQPQHF. In nucleotides, the CDR3 is TGTGCCAGCAGCTTAGACCGGGGGGGGCTATCTAATCAGCCCCAGCATTTT. Full variable domain (outside the CDR3, taken from reference TRBV7-2 and TRBJ1-5): GAGVSQSPSNKVTEKGKDVELRCDPISGHTALYWYRQSLGQGLEFLIYFQGNSAPDKSGLPSDRFSAERTGGSVSTLTIQRTQQEDSAVYLCASSLDRGGLSNQPQHFGDGTRLSIL.

The V call is TRBV5-1, the J call TRBJ2-2; no definite D call. V was pared by 4 bases and J by 0 bases, with 10 bases between. The CDR3 consists of 15 residues. Germline values: CDR1 SGHRS, CDR2 YFSETQ. Written as DNA, the CDR3 is TGCGCCAGCAGCGAACGAGTCGCGAACACCGGGGAGCTGTTTTTT. As protein: CASSERVANTGELFF.

V and J are TRBV5-1 and TRBJ2-1, with 8 positions matching TRBD2. There are 16 residues in the CDR3. The V gene's germline CDR1 is SGHRS and CDR2 YFSETQ. J lost 8 bases, V lost 0 bases, and 10 bases had no gene match. The CDR3, as DNA: TGCGCCAGCAGCTTGGATCCTAGCGGGCCCTGGGATGAGCAGTTCTTC. The encoded protein is CASSLDPSGPWDEQFF.

V gene TRBV7-3 combines with J gene TRBJ2-1; 7 positions match TRBD1. The CDR3 totals 15 residues. V trimming: 4 bases; J trimming: 2 bases; junction bases outside the gene matches: 5. Per germline, CDR1 SGHTA and CDR2 FQGTGA. The CDR3 sequence: CASSSTGQTYNEQFF. In DNA form, the CDR3 reads TGTGCCAGCAGCTCAACGGGACAGACCTACAATGAGCAGTTCTTC.

The chain combines TRBV30 with TRBJ2-2; 11 positions match TRBD2. There are 18 residues in the CDR3. CDR1 and CDR2 (germline): GTSNPN, SVGIG (reference sequence). The ends lost 0 bases at V and 2 bases at J; junction bases unmatched: 8. CDR3 in amino acids: CAWSVGLAGGLNTGELFF. In nucleotides, the CDR3 is TGTGCCTGGAGTGTCGGGCTAGCGGGAGGCCTAAACACCGGGGAGCTGTTTTTT.

This chain joins TRBV2 and TRBJ2-1; TRBD1 matches 7 bases. The CDR3 totals 14 residues. Germline CDR1 SNHLY, CDR2 FYNNEI. V shed 9 bases, J shed 6 bases, and the junction held 11 bases outside the gene matches. This CDR3 is CARRQSKGANEQFF. CDR3 bases: TGTGCCAGACGACAGTCCAAGGGGGCCAATGAGCAGTTCTTC.

This chain connects TRBV9 to TRBJ2-3, with 8 nucleotides matching TRBD1. The junction had 8 bases not matched to a gene; V was cut back by 0 bases and J by 5 bases. The germline V gene encodes CDR1 SGDLS and CDR2 YYNGEE. This CDR3 has 16 amino acids. The CDR3 region has the DNA TGTGCCAGCAGCGTAGAAGCGCAGGGGGCAGGAGATACGCAGTATTTT. It codes for CASSVEAQGAGDTQYF.

There are a few counts of this clone. CDR3 nucleotides: TGTGCCAGCAGCTCAAACGAACGGCGAGGTCTGACGCTGGCTTCACCCCTCCACTTT. It is translated as CASSSNERRGLTLASPLHF. The genes are TRBV7-9 and TRBJ1-6, with D uncertain. CDR1 is SEHNR, CDR2 FQNEAQ, per germline (reference sequence). Trimming stripped 4 bases from V and 9 bases from J, with 28 bases between. This CDR3 has 19 amino acids.

The chain links TRBV27 to TRBJ1-2; TRBD1 agrees at 7 bases. CDR1 and CDR2 from the germline V gene are MNHEY and SMNVEV (reference sequence). The V segment lost 6 bases and the J segment 5 bases; nucleotides outside the gene matches: 9. The CDR3 has 14 amino acids. The CDR3: CASRPTGERYGYTF. The CDR3 DNA is TGTGCCAGCAGGCCTACAGGGGAGCGATATGGCTACACCTTC.

The rearrangement links TRBV5-4 to TRBJ2-7; TRBD2 matches 13 bases. Unmatched junction bases numbered 8, after V lost 4 bases and J lost 7 bases. The CDR3 loop spans 15 amino acids. Germline V CDR1 and CDR2: SGHNT, YYREEE (reference sequence). The CDR3 region is CASSATSGRLGEQYF. The CDR3 DNA reads as TGTGCCAGCAGCGCGACTAGCGGGAGGTTAGGGGAGCAGTACTTC.

The rearrangement links TRBV5-1 to TRBJ2-1; TRBD1 aligns across 12 bases. The J segment lost 8 bases and the V segment lost 4 bases, leaving 4 bases of the junction unmatched. CDR3 length equals 14 residues. Germline loops: CDR1 SGHRS, CDR2 YFSETQ. CDR3 residues: CASSPGQGADEQFF. CDR3 nucleotides: TGCGCCAGCAGCCCGGGACAGGGGGCCGATGAGCAGTTCTTC.

This clone has only one observation. The chain carries TRBV10-3 and TRBJ2-2; TRBD1 matches 8 bases. V was pared by 5 bases and J by 3 bases, with 14 bases of the junction left unmatched. CDR1 and CDR2 (germline): ENHRY, SYGVKD. This CDR3 has 18 amino acids. CDR3 coding DNA: TGTGCCATCAGTTTTTCTTCCCGGGACAGGTCGTACACCGGGGAGCTGTTTTTT. This sequence encodes CAISFSSRDRSYTGELFF.

This clone was recorded only once. At one boundary the junction diverges from the germline segment, which might be a read error. The gene calls are TRBV30 and TRBJ1-2; 8 positions agree with TRBD1. The CDR3 has 13 residues. Germline CDR1 reads GTSNPN; CDR2 reads SVGIG (reference sequence). CDR3 nucleotide sequence: TGTGCCTGGAGTGCCTCGAAAGACAGGGGCACGGCCTTC. Translated: CAWSASKDRGTAF.

V usage is TRBV9 and J usage is TRBJ2-1, with D possibly matching TRBD2 (6 bases). CDR3 length: 16 residues. V gave up 0 bases and J gave up 0 bases, with 10 bases separating them. Germline loops: CDR1 SGDLS, CDR2 YYNGEE. CDR3 amino acids: CASSVGGTGSYNEQFF. CDR3 bases: TGTGCCAGCAGCGTAGGCGGGACCGGCTCCTACAATGAGCAGTTCTTC.

This clone was seen a single time. The chain carries TRBV3-1 (or the pseudogene TRBV3-2) and TRBJ1-6; 7 bases are shared with TRBD1. The trim removed 1 base at V and 7 bases at J, leaving 4 bases unmatched. CDR1 is LGHDT and CDR2 is YNNKEL in the germline V gene (reference sequence). The CDR3 loop spans 15 amino acids. The CDR3 DNA follows: TGTGCCAGCAGCCAAGTAAAACAGGGGAATTCACCCCTCCACTTT. The encoded protein is CASSQVKQGNSPLHF.

V and J are TRBV2 and TRBJ2-2; 7 bases are shared with TRBD1. CDR1 and CDR2 (germline): SNHLY, FYNNEI. The CDR3 is made up of 15 amino acids. V gave up 10 bases and J gave up 0 bases; unmatched junction bases: 8. The CDR3 bases are TGTGCCACAAAAGGACAGGAATCGAACACCGGGGAGCTGTTTTTT. This codes for CATKGQESNTGELFF.

The chain couples TRBV5-1 to TRBJ1-3; 7 bases are a match to TRBD1. CDR3 length: 16 amino acids. Germline V CDR1 and CDR2: SGHRS, YFSETQ. After removal of 3 bases from V and 2 bases from J, the junction contained 8 bases not matched to a gene. CDR3 nucleotide sequence: TGCGCCAGCAGCTCCTCAGGGGGAGTAGCTGGAAACACCATATATTTT. Translated: CASSSSGGVAGNTIYF.

The count of this clone is one. The V gene is TRBV12-3 or TRBV12-4, the J gene TRBJ1-2, with 8 bases identical to TRBD1. V was pared by 7 bases and J by 8 bases, with 9 bases of the junction left unmatched. The CDR3 sequence is 13 residues long. CDR3 region: CASTPQGARGYTF. For the CDR3, the DNA is TGTGCCAGCACCCCCCAGGGGGCGCGAGGCTACACCTTC.

V and J are TRBV4-2 and TRBJ2-7, with a tentative D call TRBD1 (5 bases). V was shortened by 0 bases and J by 6 bases, with 12 bases between the two germline ends. The CDR3 consists of 14 residues. CDR1 and CDR2 from the germline V gene are LGHNA and YNFKEQ. The CDR3 reads CASSQDSQGGEQYF. CDR3 in DNA: TGTGCCAGCAGCCAAGATTCGCAGGGTGGCGAGCAGTACTTC.